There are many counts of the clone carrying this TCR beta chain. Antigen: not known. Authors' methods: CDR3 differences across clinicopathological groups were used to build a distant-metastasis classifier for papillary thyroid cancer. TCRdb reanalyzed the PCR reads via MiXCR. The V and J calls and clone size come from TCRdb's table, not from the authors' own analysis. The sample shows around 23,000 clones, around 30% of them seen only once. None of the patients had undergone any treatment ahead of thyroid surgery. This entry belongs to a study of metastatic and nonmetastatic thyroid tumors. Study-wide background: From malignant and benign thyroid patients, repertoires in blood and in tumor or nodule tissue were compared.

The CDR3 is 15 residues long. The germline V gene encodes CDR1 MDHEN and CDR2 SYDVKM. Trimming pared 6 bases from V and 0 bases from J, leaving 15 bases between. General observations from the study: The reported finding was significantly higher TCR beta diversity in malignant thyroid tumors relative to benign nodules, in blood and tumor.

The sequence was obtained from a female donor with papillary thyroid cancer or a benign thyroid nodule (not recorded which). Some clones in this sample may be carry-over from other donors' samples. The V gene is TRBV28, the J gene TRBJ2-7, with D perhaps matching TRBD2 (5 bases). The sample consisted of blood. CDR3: CASSETGSSSYEQYF. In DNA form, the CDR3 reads TGTGCCAGCAGCGAAACGGGGTCCAGCTCCTACGAGCAGTACTTC.